This T cell receptor (beta chain) was recorded in a study of OX40 agonist ivuxolimab in advanced cancers. Study-level information: Ivuxolimab doses were 0.01, 0.1, 0.3, 1.5, 3 or 10 mg/kg every 2 weeks. Study-level points and caveats: Which antigen the expanded peripheral T cells recognized is unknown. Clonal expansion by week 6 occurred in CD4+ and CD8+ blood T cells (at 0.1 to 3.0 mg/kg).

Repertoires were generated with immunoSEQ multiplex PCR, while TCRdb's copy carries only in-frame clones and drops some. The sample holds about 30,000 clones, roughly three quarters seen once. Blood got drawn at baseline, again on cycle 4 day 1, and then on cycle 7 day 1. Trimming stripped 4 bases from V and 4 bases from J, with 6 bases between. The CDR3 loop spans 11 amino acids. Per the germline V gene, CDR1 is SGHRS and CDR2 is YFSETQ. In regard to this clone: Its antigen remains unknown.

The chain links TRBV5-1 to TRBJ2-7; the D is unclear. The receptor was isolated from an adult with an advanced solid tumor such as melanoma, head and neck, liver or kidney cancer. Sequenced material: CD4+ or CD8+ T cells sorted from blood, taken in a trial of the OX40 agonist ivuxolimab. The CDR3, as DNA: TGCGCCAGCAGCGAAACATACGAGCAGTACTTC. Protein sequence: CASSETYEQYF.